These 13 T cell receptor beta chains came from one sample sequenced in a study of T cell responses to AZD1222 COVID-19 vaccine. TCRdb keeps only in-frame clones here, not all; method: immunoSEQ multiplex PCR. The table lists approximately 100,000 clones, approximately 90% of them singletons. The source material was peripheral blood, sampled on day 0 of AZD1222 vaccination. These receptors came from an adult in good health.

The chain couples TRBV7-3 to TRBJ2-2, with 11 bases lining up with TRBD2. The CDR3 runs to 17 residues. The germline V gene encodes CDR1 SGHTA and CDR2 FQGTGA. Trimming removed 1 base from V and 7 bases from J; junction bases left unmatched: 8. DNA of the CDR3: TGTGCCAGCAGCTTAATTGGTGGGACTAGCGGCGGCGGGGAGCTGTTTTTT. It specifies CASSLIGGTSGGGELFF.

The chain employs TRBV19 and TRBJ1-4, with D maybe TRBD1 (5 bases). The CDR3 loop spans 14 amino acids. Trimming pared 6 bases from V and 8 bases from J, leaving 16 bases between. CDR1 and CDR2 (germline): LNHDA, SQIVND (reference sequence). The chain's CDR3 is CASSKTAGGEKLFF. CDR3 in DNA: TGTGCCAGTAGCAAGACAGCTGGAGGCGAAAAACTGTTTTTT.

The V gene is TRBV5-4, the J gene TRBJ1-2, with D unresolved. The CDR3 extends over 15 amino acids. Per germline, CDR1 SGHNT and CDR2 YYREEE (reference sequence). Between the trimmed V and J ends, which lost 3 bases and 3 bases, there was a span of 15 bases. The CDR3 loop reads CASSSTHRTDYGYTF. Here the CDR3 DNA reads TGTGCCAGCAGCTCTACGCATAGGACGGACTATGGCTACACCTTC.

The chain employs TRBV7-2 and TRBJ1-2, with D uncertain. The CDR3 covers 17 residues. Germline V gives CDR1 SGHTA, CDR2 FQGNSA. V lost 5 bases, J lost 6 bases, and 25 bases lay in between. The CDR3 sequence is CASSPTVVRRSGHGYTF. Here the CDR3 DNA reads TGTGCCAGCAGCCCCACGGTGGTCAGGCGGTCAGGACATGGCTACACCTTC.

The CDR3 sequence: CASGGINSPLHF. As DNA, the CDR3 is TGTGCCAGCGGTGGGATTAATTCACCCCTCCACTTT. This chain uses TRBV28 with TRBJ1-6; D is unresolved. Germline lookup yields CDR1 MDHEN and CDR2 SYDVKM. This CDR3 has 12 residues. The ends were cut back, 8 bases at V and 6 bases at J, with 8 bases in the middle.

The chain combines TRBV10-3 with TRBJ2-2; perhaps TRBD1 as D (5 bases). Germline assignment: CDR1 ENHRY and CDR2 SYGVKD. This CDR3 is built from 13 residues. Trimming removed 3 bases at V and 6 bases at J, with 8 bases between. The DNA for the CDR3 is TGTGCCATCAGTGAAGGGGTACCCGGGGAGCTGTTTTTT. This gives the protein CAISEGVPGELFF.

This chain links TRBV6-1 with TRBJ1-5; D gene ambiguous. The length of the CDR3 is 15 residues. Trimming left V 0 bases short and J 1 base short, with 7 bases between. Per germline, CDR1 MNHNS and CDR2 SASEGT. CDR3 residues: CASSEAGTSNQPQHF. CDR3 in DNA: TGTGCCAGCAGTGAAGCAGGAACGAGCAATCAGCCCCAGCATTTT.

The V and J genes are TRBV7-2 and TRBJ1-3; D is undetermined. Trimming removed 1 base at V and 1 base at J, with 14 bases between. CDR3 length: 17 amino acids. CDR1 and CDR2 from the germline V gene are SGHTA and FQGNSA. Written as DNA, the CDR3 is TGTGCCAGCAGCTTAGGGACTTTGGGGAGGTCTGGAAACACCATATATTTT. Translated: CASSLGTLGRSGNTIYF. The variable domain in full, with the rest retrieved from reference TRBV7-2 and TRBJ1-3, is GAGVSQSPSNKVTEKGKDVELRCDPISGHTALYWYRQSLGQGLEFLIYFQGNSAPDKSGLPSDRFSAERTGGSVSTLTIQRTQQEDSAVYLCASSLGTLGRSGNTIYFGEGSWLTVV.

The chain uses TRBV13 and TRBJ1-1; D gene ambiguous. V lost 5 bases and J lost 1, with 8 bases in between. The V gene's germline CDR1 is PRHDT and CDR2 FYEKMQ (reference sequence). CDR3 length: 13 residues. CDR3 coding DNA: TGTGCCAGCAGCCCTAAAACGAACACTGAAGCTTTCTTT. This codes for CASSPKTNTEAFF.

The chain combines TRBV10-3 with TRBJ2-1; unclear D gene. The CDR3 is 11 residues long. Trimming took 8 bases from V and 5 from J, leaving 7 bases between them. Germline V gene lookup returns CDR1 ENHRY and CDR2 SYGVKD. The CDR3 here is CAIEANNEQFF. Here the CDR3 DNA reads TGTGCCATCGAGGCCAACAATGAGCAGTTCTTC.

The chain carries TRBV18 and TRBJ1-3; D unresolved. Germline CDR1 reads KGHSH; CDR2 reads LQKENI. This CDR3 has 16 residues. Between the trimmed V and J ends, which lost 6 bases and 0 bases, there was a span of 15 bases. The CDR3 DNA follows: TGTGCCAGCTCGCCCCTAAAGGGAAGCTCTGGAAACACCATATATTTT. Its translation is CASSPLKGSSGNTIYF.

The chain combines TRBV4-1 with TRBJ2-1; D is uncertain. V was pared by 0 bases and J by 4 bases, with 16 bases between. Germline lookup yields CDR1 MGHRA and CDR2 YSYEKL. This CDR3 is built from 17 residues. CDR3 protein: CASSQDRENSRYNEQFF. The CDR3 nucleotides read TGCGCCAGCAGCCAAGATCGCGAGAACAGCCGGTACAATGAGCAGTTCTTC.

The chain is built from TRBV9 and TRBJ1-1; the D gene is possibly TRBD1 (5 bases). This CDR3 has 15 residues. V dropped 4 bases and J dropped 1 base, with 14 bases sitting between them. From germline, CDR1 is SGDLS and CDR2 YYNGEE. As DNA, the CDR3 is TGTGCCAGCAGCCCCTGGGGCAGGGAGAACACTGAAGCTTTCTTT. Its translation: CASSPWGRENTEAFF.